Sequencing of this T cell receptor beta chain was carried out in a study of cytomegalovirus exposure and HLA in healthy donors. Study conclusions and caveats: TRBV6-2, TRBV6-3 and some other V segments were excluded as indistinguishable.

The PCR made use of 60 Vbeta and 13 Jbeta primers. TCRdb keeps only in-frame clones here, not all; method: immunoSEQ multiplex PCR. The sample yields 130,000 to 150,000 clones, of which the top ten take up 0.75% to 1%. From germline, CDR1 is LNHDA and CDR2 SQIVND (reference sequence). There are 16 residues in the CDR3. Trimming stripped 0 bases from V and 7 bases from J, with 16 bases between. Turning to this clone: Its specificity is unknown.

The chain uses TRBV19 and TRBJ1-5; perhaps TRBD1 as D (5 bases). Sequencing input: PBMCs. The clonotype originates from a male donor in good health and CMV-seronegative. As DNA, the CDR3 is TGTGCCAGTAGTATAGATGGGGACTGGTTAGGCCAGCCCCAGCATTTT. Protein product: CASSIDGDWLGQPQHF.